Described below is a single T cell receptor (beta chain) sequence and its context. TCRdb's copy holds only in-frame clones and misses some; the assay was immunoSEQ multiplex PCR. The sample shows 200,000 to 250,000 clones, over 70% of them seen only once. Cohort placement rested on clinical history that participants reported themselves. Exposed study participants had met a COVID-19 case within 2 weeks before entry. This specimen comes from a study of blood T cell repertoires in COVID-19. Trimming cost V 4 bases and J 4 bases; bases outside gene matches: 5. In germline, CDR1 is SGHRS, CDR2 YFSETQ. The CDR3 length is 15 residues.

The sequenced sample consisted of PBMCs or T cells enriched from blood (not recorded which). The V call is TRBV5-1, the J call TRBJ2-1; TRBD2 matches 10 bases. The receptor comes from a woman in her twenties or thirties who had been exposed to COVID-19. The CDR3: CASSPGTSAYNEQFF. For the CDR3, the DNA is TGCGCCAGCAGCCCAGGGACTAGCGCGTACAATGAGCAGTTCTTC.